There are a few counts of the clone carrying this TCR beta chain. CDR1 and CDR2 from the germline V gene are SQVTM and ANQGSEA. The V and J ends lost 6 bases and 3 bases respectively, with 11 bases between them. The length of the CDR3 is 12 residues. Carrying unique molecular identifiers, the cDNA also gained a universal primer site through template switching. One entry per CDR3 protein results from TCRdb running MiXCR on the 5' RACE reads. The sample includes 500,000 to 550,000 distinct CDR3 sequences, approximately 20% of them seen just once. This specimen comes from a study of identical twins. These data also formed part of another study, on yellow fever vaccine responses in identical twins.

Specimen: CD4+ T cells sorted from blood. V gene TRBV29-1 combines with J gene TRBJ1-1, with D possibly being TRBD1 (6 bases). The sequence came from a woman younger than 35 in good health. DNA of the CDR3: TGCAGCGTCCGACAGGCATACACTGAAGCTTTCTTT. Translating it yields CSVRQAYTEAFF.